Following are 26 T cell receptor beta chains from one sample sequenced in a study of shared T cell receptors in the human thymus. The data were produced by immunoSEQ multiplex PCR, yet TCRdb's version contains in-frame clones alone and is incomplete. This sample has hundreds of thousands of clones, with roughly 88% found just once. Separately, the same data were catalogued under a study of human thymus T cells.

The sample comprised thymocytes. These receptors originate from a boy under two years old with a congenital heart defect.

This chain uses TRBV19 with TRBJ1-3; possibly TRBD1 for D (6 bases). Between the trimmed V and J ends, which lost 10 bases and 0 bases, there was a span of 13 bases. Per germline, CDR1 LNHDA and CDR2 SQIVND (reference sequence). The CDR3 is 14 amino acids. The CDR3 spells CATGQGSSGNTIYF. The CDR3 nucleotides read TGTGCCACGGGACAAGGATCCTCTGGAAACACCATATATTTT.

The gene calls are TRBV15 and TRBJ2-1; 9 nucleotides match TRBD2. Trimming cost V 0 bases and J 5 bases; bases outside gene matches: 8. There are 17 residues in the CDR3. Germline CDR1 reads LNHNV; CDR2 reads YYDKDF (reference sequence). This chain's CDR3 is CATSRDLAGRLNNEQFF. CDR3 sequence (DNA): TGTGCCACCAGCAGAGATCTAGCGGGACGACTTAACAATGAGCAGTTCTTC.

J is TRBJ2-7 and V is TRBV9, with 11 bases identical to TRBD2. Germline V CDR1 and CDR2: SGDLS, YYNGEE. V shed 4 bases, J shed 1 base, and the junction held 16 bases outside the gene matches. This CDR3 has 19 amino acids. The CDR3 bases are TGTGCCAGCAGCCCCCGGGGACTAGCGGTCCCAAATAGGTCCTACGAGCAGTACTTC. Residues: CASSPRGLAVPNRSYEQYF.

The J gene is TRBJ2-4, the V gene TRBV28; 9 nucleotides agree with TRBD2. CDR1 and CDR2 (germline): MDHEN, SYDVKM. The CDR3 spans 20 residues. Trimming took 4 bases from V and 2 from J; bases not matched to a gene: 18. CDR3 coding DNA: TGTGCCAGCAGTTCGCCCTGGGGGCGGGAGGGTCCTCTTACCAAAAACATTCAGTACTTC. This codes for CASSSPWGREGPLTKNIQYF.

This chain uses TRBV19 with TRBJ1-5; D not resolved. V was shortened by 3 bases and J by 0 bases, with 6 bases between the two germline ends. CDR3 length: 14 amino acids. Germline loops: CDR1 LNHDA, CDR2 SQIVND (reference sequence). The DNA of the CDR3 is TGTGCCAGTAGTATTGGCACTAGCAATCAGCCCCAGCATTTT. Translation: CASSIGTSNQPQHF.

The chain couples TRBV19 to TRBJ2-2; TRBD2 agrees at 14 bases. V was pared by 7 bases and J by 2 bases, with 27 bases of the junction left unmatched. The germline V gene encodes CDR1 LNHDA and CDR2 SQIVND (reference sequence). The CDR3 contains 24 residues. The CDR3 DNA reads TGTGCCAGTAATAGTATCGTCGGGACTAGCGGGAGACGGAACCCACCGACAAACACCGGGGAGCTGTTTTTT. Encoded protein: CASNSIVGTSGRRNPPTNTGELFF.

V gene TRBV2 combines with J gene TRBJ1-5; tentatively, D is TRBD1 (5 bases). Trimming took 3 bases from V and 5 from J, leaving 8 bases between them. The CDR3 extends over 13 amino acids. The germline CDR1 and CDR2 sequences are SNHLY and FYNNEI. CDR3 sequence: CASSDPGDQPQHF. CDR3 nucleotides: TGTGCCAGCAGTGATCCGGGGGATCAGCCCCAGCATTTT.

This chain links TRBV4-1 with TRBJ2-7, with 7 bases matching TRBD2. Unmatched junction bases numbered 6, after V lost 3 bases and J lost 1 base. The CDR3 covers 15 residues. The germline V gene encodes CDR1 MGHRA and CDR2 YSYEKL. The CDR3 DNA reads TGCGCCAGCAGCCACACCGAGGGAGGGTCCTACGAGCAGTACTTC. Protein: CASSHTEGGSYEQYF.

The J gene is TRBJ2-1, the V gene TRBV5-1; tentatively, D is TRBD1 (5 bases). V was cut by 3 bases and J by 12 bases, with 19 bases left in between. Germline CDR1 SGHRS, CDR2 YFSETQ. CDR3 length: 14 amino acids. CDR3 nucleotides: TGCGCCAGCAGCTCCCAGGGCTCGAGCCTTATGCAGTTCTTC. This encodes CASSSQGSSLMQFF.

The rearrangement links TRBV7-2 to TRBJ2-3; 7 positions agree with TRBD2. The CDR3 runs 12 residues. From germline, CDR1 is SGHTA and CDR2 FQGNSA. V trimming: 2 bases; J trimming: 11 bases; junction bases outside the gene matches: 4. As DNA, the CDR3 is TGTGCCAGCAGCTTAACTAGCGTCTGGCAGTATTTT. Protein sequence: CASSLTSVWQYF.

This chain joins TRBV2 and TRBJ2-3; TRBD1 aligns across 8 bases. With V trimmed by 3 bases and J by 5 bases, 16 bases remained unmatched. This CDR3 region has 18 residues. Per the germline V gene, CDR1 is SNHLY and CDR2 is FYNNEI. CDR3 in DNA: TGTGCCAGCAGTGACCTCCTCGTGACAGGGGATGCTATAGATACGCAGTATTTT. Translating gives CASSDLLVTGDAIDTQYF.

V usage is TRBV25-1 and J usage is TRBJ2-1, with 8 bases matching TRBD2. The CDR3 sequence is 17 residues long. Unmatched junction bases numbered 6, after V lost 1 base and J lost 1 base. CDR1 is MGHDK and CDR2 is SYGVNS in the germline V gene. CDR3 loop: CASSEWSGSRSYNEQFF. Here the CDR3 DNA reads TGTGCCAGCAGTGAATGGAGCGGGAGCAGGTCCTACAATGAGCAGTTCTTC.

The chain uses TRBV10-3 and TRBJ1-2; D is ambiguous. Germline V lookup: CDR1 ENHRY, CDR2 SYGVKD. This CDR3 is built from 14 residues. V was shortened by 0 bases and J by 9 bases, with 14 bases between the two germline ends. CDR3 DNA: TGTGCCATCAGTGAGTCGGTCGAGGTCTCTCGCTACACCTTC. This codes for CAISESVEVSRYTF.

This chain links TRBV27 with TRBJ2-2, with D possibly being TRBD2 (5 bases). Germline CDR1 is MNHEY and CDR2 is SMNVEV (reference sequence). The CDR3 loop spans 13 amino acids. Trimming took off 1 base at V and 6 bases at J, with 6 bases between the two ends. CDR3 sequence (DNA): TGTGCCAGCAGTTTATACGGGGCCGGGGAGCTGTTTTTT. This translates into CASSLYGAGELFF.

The chain couples TRBV5-1 to TRBJ2-1; 8 bases are a match to TRBD2. The CDR3 totals 13 residues. The germline V gene has CDR1 SGHRS and CDR2 YFSETQ. V shed 0 bases, J shed 10 bases, and the junction held 3 bases outside the gene matches. The CDR3 region has the DNA TGCGCCAGCAGCTTGGATCGGGAGGGGGAGCAGTTCTTC. Its translation is CASSLDREGEQFF.

The V gene is TRBV6-1, the J gene TRBJ2-7; 9 bases are shared with TRBD1. The CDR3 loop spans 16 amino acids. Germline CDR1 and CDR2: MNHNS and SASEGT. Trimming removed 4 bases from V and 3 bases from J; junction bases left unmatched: 10. The CDR3 region is CASSADIRDRDYEQYF. In nucleotides, the CDR3 is TGTGCCAGCAGTGCCGATATCCGGGACAGGGACTACGAGCAGTACTTC.

The chain uses TRBV19 and TRBJ2-5; 10 bases map to TRBD2. CDR1 and CDR2 (germline): LNHDA, SQIVND (reference sequence). V shed 6 bases and J 5 bases; nucleotides not matched to a gene: 9. The CDR3 runs to 15 residues. The CDR3 DNA follows: TGTGCCAGTAGCCAAGCGGGAGGGCCGGAGGAGACCCAGTACTTC. Translating it yields CASSQAGGPEETQYF.

The chain carries TRBV6-5 and TRBJ2-7; maybe TRBD2 (6 bases). Germline lookup yields CDR1 MNHEY and CDR2 SVGAGI. The CDR3 runs 14 residues. Trimming shortened V by 5 bases and J by 5 bases, and 16 bases separated the two germline ends. CDR3 in amino acids: CASSAGPGPHEQYF. The CDR3 nucleotides read TGTGCCAGCAGTGCGGGGCCGGGGCCTCACGAGCAGTACTTC.

There are a few counts of this clone. The chain uses TRBV6-5 and TRBJ1-6; the D gene is possibly TRBD1 (5 bases). Germline lookup yields CDR1 MNHEY and CDR2 SVGAGI. The length of the CDR3 is 16 residues. V gave up 2 bases and J gave up 0 bases, with 8 bases separating them. CDR3 residues: CASSYRGFSYNSPLHF. The CDR3 nucleotides are TGTGCCAGCAGTTACCGGGGGTTCTCCTATAATTCACCCCTCCACTTT.

The V call is TRBV4-3, the J call TRBJ1-2; TRBD1 is a possible D gene (5 bases). The CDR3 has 15 residues. Germline values: CDR1 LGHNA, CDR2 YSLEER. V was pared by 4 bases and J by 5 bases, with 17 bases between. Written as DNA, the CDR3 is TGCGCCAGCAGCCTCGAGTTTACAGGCCCTTATGGCTACACCTTC. Amino acids: CASSLEFTGPYGYTF.

The chain is built from TRBV7-2 and TRBJ2-7; 10 positions agree with TRBD1. This CDR3 comprises 15 residues. Germline assignment: CDR1 SGHTA and CDR2 FQGNSA. Trimming at V came to 4 bases and at J to 5 bases, leaving 8 bases not matched to a gene. This CDR3 reads CASSSPGQGSHEQYF. The CDR3 nucleotides read TGTGCCAGCAGCTCCCCGGGACAGGGGTCCCACGAGCAGTACTTC.

The chain links TRBV5-1 to TRBJ2-7; 9 bases align to TRBD2. Germline V CDR1 and CDR2: SGHRS, YFSETQ. V was pared by 0 bases and J by 4 bases, with 5 bases of the junction left unmatched. The CDR3 loop spans 15 amino acids. The CDR3: CASSLDAGGPYEQYF. CDR3 coding DNA: TGCGCCAGCAGCTTGGATGCGGGAGGGCCTTACGAGCAGTACTTC.

The chain combines TRBV9 with TRBJ1-1; 8 bases match TRBD1. Germline V gene sequence: CDR1 SGDLS, CDR2 YYNGEE. This CDR3 is 15 amino acids long. V shed 2 bases and J 1 base; nucleotides not matched to a gene: 4. CDR3 in amino acids: CASSVSDRENTEAFF. The CDR3 DNA reads as TGTGCCAGCAGCGTCTCGGACAGGGAGAACACTGAAGCTTTCTTT.

The CDR3 protein is CASSIDPRSYEQYF. The CDR3, as DNA: TGTGCCAGTAGTATAGACCCCCGCAGTTACGAGCAGTACTTC. The V gene is TRBV19, the J gene TRBJ2-7; D is unresolved. Trimming cost V 0 bases and J 4 bases, with 10 bases left between them. The CDR3 sequence is 14 residues long. Germline CDR1 and CDR2: LNHDA and SQIVND (reference sequence).

The chain has TRBV27 and TRBJ2-7; 11 bases line up with TRBD1. CDR3 length: 17 residues. Germline-derived CDR1 and CDR2 are MNHEY and SMNVEV (reference sequence). The V and J ends lost 0 bases and 3 bases, in that order; junction bases with no gene match: 7. The CDR3 spells CASSLSSGTGGRYEQYF. The CDR3, as DNA: TGTGCCAGCAGTTTATCGTCCGGGACAGGGGGACGCTACGAGCAGTACTTC.

The V call is TRBV27, the J call TRBJ2-4, with 9 bases lining up with TRBD2. This CDR3 spans 15 amino acids. The germline V gene has CDR1 MNHEY and CDR2 SMNVEV (reference sequence). J lost 3 bases, V lost 2 bases, and 2 bases had no gene match. CDR3 loop: CASSLRLADKNIQYF. Here the CDR3 DNA reads TGTGCCAGCAGTTTACGACTAGCGGACAAAAACATTCAGTACTTC.